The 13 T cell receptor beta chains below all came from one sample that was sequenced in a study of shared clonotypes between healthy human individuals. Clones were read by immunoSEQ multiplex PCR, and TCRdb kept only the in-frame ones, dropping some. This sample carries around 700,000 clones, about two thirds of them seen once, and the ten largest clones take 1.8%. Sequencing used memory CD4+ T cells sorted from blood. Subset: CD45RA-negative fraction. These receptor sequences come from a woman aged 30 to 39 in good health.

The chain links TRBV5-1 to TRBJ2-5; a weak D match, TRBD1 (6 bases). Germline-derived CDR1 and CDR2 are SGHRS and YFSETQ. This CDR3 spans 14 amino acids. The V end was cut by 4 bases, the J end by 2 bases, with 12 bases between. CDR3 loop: CASSTTGQQETQYF. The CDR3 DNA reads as TGCGCCAGCAGCACGACAGGTCAGCAAGAGACCCAGTACTTC.

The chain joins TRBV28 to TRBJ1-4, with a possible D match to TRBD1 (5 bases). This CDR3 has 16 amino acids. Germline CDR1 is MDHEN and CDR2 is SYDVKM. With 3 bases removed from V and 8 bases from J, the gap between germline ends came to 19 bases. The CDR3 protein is CASSLRLGRRKEKLFF. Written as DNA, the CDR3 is TGTGCCAGCAGTTTGCGGCTGGGGCGGAGAAAGGAAAAACTGTTTTTT.

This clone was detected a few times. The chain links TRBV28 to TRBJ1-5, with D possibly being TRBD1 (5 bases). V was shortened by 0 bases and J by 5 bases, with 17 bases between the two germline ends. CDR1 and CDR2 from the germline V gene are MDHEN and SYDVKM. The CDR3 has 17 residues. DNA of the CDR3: TGTGCCAGCAGTTTATGGGGCTCAGGGAGCGGTGATCAGCCCCAGCATTTT. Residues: CASSLWGSGSGDQPQHF.

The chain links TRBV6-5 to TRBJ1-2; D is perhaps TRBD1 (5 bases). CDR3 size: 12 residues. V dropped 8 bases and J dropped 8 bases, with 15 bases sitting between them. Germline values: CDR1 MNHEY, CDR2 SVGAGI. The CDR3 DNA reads TGTGCCAGCCAGGGTCGGGGTAGAGGCTACACCTTC. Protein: CASQGRGRGYTF.

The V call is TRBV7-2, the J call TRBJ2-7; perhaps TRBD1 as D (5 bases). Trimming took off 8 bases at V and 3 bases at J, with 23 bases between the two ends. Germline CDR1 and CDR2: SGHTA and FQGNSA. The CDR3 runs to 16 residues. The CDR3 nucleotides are TGTGCCAGCGCCAGCAGCTTAGTGGGGCAGAGCTACGAGCAGTACTTC. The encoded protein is CASASSLVGQSYEQYF.

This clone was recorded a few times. In DNA, the CDR3 is TGTGCCAGCAGCTTTTACTGGGAGCGTGAGCAGTTCTTC. This codes for CASSFYWEREQFF. The chain joins TRBV7-2 to TRBJ2-1, with D possibly TRBD2 on 5 matching bases. The germline V gene has CDR1 SGHTA and CDR2 FQGNSA. CDR3 length: 13 amino acids. Trimming pared 3 bases from V and 9 bases from J, leaving 12 bases between.

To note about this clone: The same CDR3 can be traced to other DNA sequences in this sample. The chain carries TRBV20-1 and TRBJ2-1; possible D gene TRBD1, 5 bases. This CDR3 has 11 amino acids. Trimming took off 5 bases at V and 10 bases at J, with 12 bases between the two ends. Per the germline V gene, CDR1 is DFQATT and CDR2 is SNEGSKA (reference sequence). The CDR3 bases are TGCAGTGCTGATAATAAGGGGGAGCAGTTCTTC. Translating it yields CSADNKGEQFF.

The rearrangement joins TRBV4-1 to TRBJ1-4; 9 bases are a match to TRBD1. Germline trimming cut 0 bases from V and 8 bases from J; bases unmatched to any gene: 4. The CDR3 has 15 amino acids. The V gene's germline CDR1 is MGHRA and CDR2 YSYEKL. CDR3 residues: CASSQEGQGREKLFF. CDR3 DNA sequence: TGCGCCAGCAGCCAAGAGGGACAGGGACGCGAAAAACTGTTTTTT.

CDR3 residues: CSAKGNHGYTF. The CDR3, as DNA: TGCAGTGCAAAGGGTAATCATGGCTACACCTTC. The chain has TRBV20-1 and TRBJ1-2; D is undetermined. The CDR3 runs to 11 residues. Germline-derived CDR1 and CDR2 are DFQATT and SNEGSKA (reference sequence). V lost 6 bases and J lost 6, with 11 bases in between.

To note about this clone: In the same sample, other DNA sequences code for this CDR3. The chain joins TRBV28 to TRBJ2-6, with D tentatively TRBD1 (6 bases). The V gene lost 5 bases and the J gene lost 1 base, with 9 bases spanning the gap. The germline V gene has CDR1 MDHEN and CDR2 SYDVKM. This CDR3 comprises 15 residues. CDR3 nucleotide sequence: TGTGCCAGCAGTCCCACAGGGTCTGGGGCCAACGTCCTGACTTTC. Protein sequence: CASSPTGSGANVLTF.

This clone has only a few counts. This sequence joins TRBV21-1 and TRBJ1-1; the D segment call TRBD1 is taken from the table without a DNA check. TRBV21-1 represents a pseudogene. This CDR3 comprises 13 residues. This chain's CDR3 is CASSIGTGAEAFF. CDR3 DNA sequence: TGTGCCAGCAGCATAGGGACAGGGGCTGAAGCTTTCTTT.

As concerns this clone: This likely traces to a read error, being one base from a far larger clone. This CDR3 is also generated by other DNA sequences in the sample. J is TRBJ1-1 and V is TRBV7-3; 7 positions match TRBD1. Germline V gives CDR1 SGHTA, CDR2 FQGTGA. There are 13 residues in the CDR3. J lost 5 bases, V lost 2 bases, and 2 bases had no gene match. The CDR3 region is CASSLQGDTEAFF. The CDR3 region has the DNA TGTGCCAGCAGCTTACAGGGGGATACTGAAGCTTTCTTT.

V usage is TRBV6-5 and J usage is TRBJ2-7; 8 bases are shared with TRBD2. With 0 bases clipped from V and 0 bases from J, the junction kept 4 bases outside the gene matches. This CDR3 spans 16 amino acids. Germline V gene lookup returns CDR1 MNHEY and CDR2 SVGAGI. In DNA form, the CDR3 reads TGTGCCAGCAGTTACTCGACTAGCGCGACCTCCTACGAGCAGTACTTC. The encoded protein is CASSYSTSATSYEQYF.